This T cell receptor (beta chain) was recovered during a study of monozygotic twins with inflammatory bowel disease (dated by TCRdb to between 2019 and 2020). Study-wide context: The complete study included approximately 28 monozygotic twin pairs: 19 IBD-discordant Danish pairs and nine German pairs, of which four were IBD-concordant and five were IBD-discordant. Within discordant pairs, disease-associated traits were sought mainly by comparing IBD patients with their genetically identical healthy co-twins. Each individual had, on average, about 151 000 unique TCRalpha sequences and 181 000 unique TCRbeta sequences available for analysis. Broader findings and caveats from the paper: Repertoire similarity did not differ between concordant and discordant twins, possibly due to limited statistical power. A decrease in TCRbeta repertoire diversity, as measured by inverse Simpson index, was observed in IBD patients compared with their healthy co-twins. Distinction between different T cell subtypes could not be achieved in the analysis. IBD patients shared fewer clonotypes with other individuals than healthy twins did, most markedly in patients showing signs of disease activity. Differing immunosuppressive treatments among patients may have added background noise and inter-individual variability to the repertoires. No single strong signal or clonotype linked to IBD turned up in the results, so the idea that one exists was not supported.

The CDR1 and CDR2 encoded by the germline V gene (reference sequence) are SSHAT and FNYEAQ. The CDR3 starts with the cysteine, ends with the phenylalanine, and has 14 residues. No DNA accompanies this entry. Receptor amplification or capture employed 5' RACE. Preparation of each TCR library used approximately 3,700 ng of total RNA. For each sample, cDNA synthesis with SMARTScribe reverse transcriptase was split into eight separate reactions. Unique molecular identifiers containing a 6-nucleotide sample barcode were introduced through template switching during cDNA synthesis. Amplification of TCRalpha and TCRbeta cDNA involved two nested PCRs of around 15 and 9 cycles, and each PCR was followed by bead purification. Before amplification, the cDNA was treated with uracil DNA-glycosylase and purified using the QIAquick PCR purification kit. In the second PCR, Illumina TruSeq-compatible adapters and sample-specific barcodes were added. Library quality and concentration were assessed using TapeStation and Qubit, and about 5 ng of each library was pooled. Pooled libraries were sequenced on an Illumina HiSeq2500 single-index Rapid Run with 2 x 100 bp reads and custom sequencing primers. In the paper's pipeline: MiGEC version 1.2.6 was used for UMI-based consensus assembly to correct PCR and sequencing errors. V(D)J alignment, clonotype assembly and CDR3 extraction were performed with MiXCR version 2.1.1. Normalisation of gene usage, clonotype sharing and MAIT/NKT TCR abundance was achieved by analysing the top 1000, 10 000 and 20 000 clonotypes per sample. After downsampling to 27 000 UMIs, diversity was calculated as the inverse Simpson index using the vegan R package. Paired Mann-Whitney U tests on discordant twin pairs were used, with Benjamini-Hochberg multiple-testing correction. TCRdb reprocessed the reads and assigns one entry to each CDR3 protein sequence, leaving out DNA. TCRdb's processing, not the authors', yielded these V and J calls. This sample's table contains 400,000 to 500,000 distinct CDR3 sequences. The ten top clones hold under 3% of the sample.

As concerns this clonotype: It lacks a known antigen.

From each donor, an approximately 2.5 ml peripheral blood sample was collected into PAXgene tubes and kept at -80 degrees C. Without T cell sorting, total RNA was isolated from whole blood using the PAXgene blood miRNA kit on an automated QIAcube. Peripheral blood from monozygotic twin pairs concordant or discordant for inflammatory bowel disease was subjected to deep TCRalpha and TCRbeta repertoire profiling with unique molecular barcoding. For every twin pair, smoking habits were documented, and each individual was categorised as a current, former or never smoker. The V gene is TRBV7-7 and the J gene is TRBJ2-2; TCRdb lists TRBD1, though no DNA is available to test this call. The material sequenced was blood. This receptor was identified in a human donor with ulcerative colitis or Crohn's disease, or a healthy co-twin of an affected twin (not recorded which). The CDR3 has the sequence CASRGDSNTGELFF.